A selection of T cell receptor beta chains follows, all from one sample in a study of blood T cells in healthy people across ages. Each CDR3 protein gets one entry after TCRdb re-called the 5' RACE reads with MiXCR. The repertoire has 790,000 or so distinct CDR3 sequences, more than 55% of them found once; the top ten carry roughly 26%. Input material: blood. The receptor source for this set is a man aged 40-55 years in good health. CDR3s include the opening cysteine and the closing phenylalanine or tryptophan. D genes are given only for firm matches. Clone size is shown for a subset of rows, as once, few, many or a class of expanded clone.

D gene: TRBD2; J gene: TRBJ2-7; V gene: TRBV5-1; clone size: NA; CDR3 DNA: TGCGCCAGCAGAAGGACTAGCGGGAGTCCCCACGAGCAGTACTTC; CDR3 protein: CASRRTSGSPHEQYF
D gene: NA; J gene: TRBJ2-5; V gene: TRBV5-1; clone size: NA; CDR3 DNA: TGCGCCAGCAGCTCGGGGGCAGGGGGTCAAGAGACCCAGTACTTC; CDR3 protein: CASSSGAGGQETQYF
D gene: NA; J gene: TRBJ2-2; V gene: TRBV5-1; clone size: few; CDR3 DNA: TGCGCCAGCAGCTTTCGGGATCCGGGCACCGGGGAGCTGTTTTTT; CDR3 protein: CASSFRDPGTGELFF
D gene: NA; J gene: TRBJ2-3; V gene: TRBV6-4; clone size: many; CDR3 DNA: TGTGCCAGCAGTGACGAAGGGCGGGCCACAGATACGCAGTATTTT; CDR3 protein: CASSDEGRATDTQYF
D gene: NA; J gene: TRBJ2-7; V gene: TRBV7-9; clone size: few; CDR3 DNA: TGTGCCAGCAGCTCGACAGGTATCTACGAGCAGTACTTC; CDR3 protein: CASSSTGIYEQYF
D gene: TRBD1; J gene: TRBJ1-5; V gene: TRBV5-1; clone size: NA; CDR3 DNA: TGCGCCAGCAGCCCGACAGGGGATCAGCCCCAGCATTTT; CDR3 protein: CASSPTGDQPQHF
D gene: TRBD2; J gene: TRBJ2-5; V gene: TRBV12-3/TRBV12-4; clone size: few; CDR3 DNA: TGTGCCAGCAGTTTTCCTAGCGGGGCCGATCAAGAGACCCAGTACTTC; CDR3 protein: CASSFPSGADQETQYF
D gene: NA; J gene: TRBJ2-1; V gene: TRBV29-1; clone size: NA; CDR3 DNA: NA; CDR3 protein: CSVAVGVGTGELFF
D gene: NA; J gene: TRBJ2-5; V gene: TRBV15; clone size: NA; CDR3 DNA: TGTGCCACCAGCAGGACTTATGGTTCCGGAGAGACCCAGTACTTC; CDR3 protein: CATSRTYGSGETQYF
D gene: NA; J gene: TRBJ2-1; V gene: TRBV27; clone size: NA; CDR3 DNA: TGTGCCAGCAGGCCACCTGCGGCAAATGAGCAGTTCTTC; CDR3 protein: CASRPPAANEQFF